The source of this T cell receptor beta chain is a study of spatial heterogeneity in lung cancer. Trimming stripped 0 bases from V and 7 bases from J, with 9 bases between. From germline, CDR1 is SGHDN and CDR2 FVKESK. The CDR3 extends over 13 amino acids. This clonotype was counted only a few times. As for time point: sample taken at primary tumor resection. Sequencing covered unsorted whole RNA taken from tumor, nontumor lung or frozen PBMC. Via MiXCR, TCRdb re-called the 5' RACE reads, giving one row per CDR3 protein. Of nearly 50,000 distinct CDR3 sequences in the sample, about 7.4% were seen once.

The receptor was isolated from a female donor with early-stage non-small cell lung cancer. The rearrangement uses TRBV14 and TRBJ1-1; D not certain. Here the sequenced sample was PBMCs, taken at surgery. The CDR3 is CASSQDLGDEAFF. The CDR3 coding sequence is TGTGCCAGCAGCCAAGATCTAGGTGATGAAGCTTTCTTT.